This is a list of T cell receptor beta chains from one sample in a study of T cells in Graves' hyperthyroidism and ophthalmopathy. TCRdb reprocessed the multiplex PCR reads with MiXCR, giving one entry per CDR3 protein. The profile shows roughly 750,000 distinct CDR3 sequences, about 17% of them singletons. Sample: blood. The source of these receptors is a man aged 18-30 years with Graves' hyperthyroidism. Each CDR3 is given without its conserved first and last residue. Each record gives: V gene, J gene, CDR3 protein.

TRBV3-1	TRBJ1-1	ASSQERERPGAL
TRBV13	TRBJ2-7	ASSNYLTGSSYEQY
TRBV29-1	TRBJ2-7	SAAYRGNYEQY
TRBV6-4	TRBJ2-1	ASSEGVGGADEQF
TRBV11-2	TRBJ1-1	ASSLDAPNWTF
TRBV20-1	TRBJ2-4	SAPRGGSGAKNIQY
TRBV3-1	TRBJ2-7	ASSQDSLGLAADEQY
TRBV12-3/TRBV12-4	TRBJ2-7	ASSFIGGEEQY
TRBV24-1	TRBJ1-2	ATSEEAYGYT
TRBV12-3/TRBV12-4	TRBJ1-3	ASSLRRRATIY
TRBV20-1	TRBJ2-1	SASPFSSGGEQF
TRBV6-2/TRBV6-3	TRBJ2-7	ASSPTMAYEQY
TRBV4-1	TRBJ2-7	ASSQEGGGREQY
TRBV29-1	TRBJ2-3	SVEGRSSSTDTQY
TRBV30	TRBJ2-7	AWSLTSAYEQY
TRBV24-1	TRBJ2-5	ATSDLKGGQETQY
TRBV28	TRBJ1-1	ASSFGGTGRTEAF
TRBV5-4	TRBJ2-1	ASSAGLKGGSEQF
TRBV12-3/TRBV12-4	TRBJ2-2	ASSPTSPGELF
TRBV7-8	TRBJ2-1	ASSLGGLALNSYNEQF
TRBV7-9	TRBJ2-7	ASSSLLAGVEQY
TRBV28	TRBJ1-6	ASSSGSSYNSPLH
TRBV28	TRBJ1-2	ASSSRTDYGYT
TRBV12-5	TRBJ2-1	ASGFGQGTLNEQF
TRBV7-2	TRBJ2-5	ASSLGNQETQY
TRBV13	TRBJ2-7	ASSQSTISYEQY
TRBV7-8	TRBJ1-5	ASSLGVGRGRGQPQH
TRBV15	TRBJ1-4	ATRGGAATNEKLF
TRBV3-1	TRBJ2-5	ASSQSAAETRQY
TRBV2	TRBJ1-2	ASSLGQGRLDGYT
TRBV19	TRBJ1-4	ASSILLQGASSEKLF
TRBV2	TRBJ1-4	ASNPGQGGEKLF
TRBV20-1	TRBJ1-2	SARDPRGRDGYT
TRBV5-6	TRBJ2-1	ASSGGPYNEQF
TRBV20-1	TRBJ2-5	SASSDSHQGTQY
TRBV20-1	TRBJ2-5	SASGGWGRQETQY
TRBV6-1	TRBJ2-7	ASSEGYRVRYEQY
TRBV12-3/TRBV12-4	TRBJ1-5	ASSLAPRYSNQPQH
TRBV28	TRBJ2-5	ASSFSIGGGEETQY
TRBV20-1	TRBJ2-3	SAQTSGRSTDTQY
TRBV5-5	TRBJ2-2	ASRGSIANTGELF
TRBV29-1	TRBJ2-4	SVETPRDISVAKNIQY
TRBV19	TRBJ2-7	ASRDLASGVSYEQY
TRBV27	TRBJ2-7	ASSLSRAGLVSYEQY
TRBV2	TRBJ2-5	ASLSEETQY
TRBV28	TRBJ1-5	ASSAIYGEISNQPQH
TRBV20-1	TRBJ2-7	SARLPDSPYEQY
TRBV28	TRBJ2-7	ASSKRLARAYEQY
TRBV30	TRBJ2-7	AWHILAEGGEQY
TRBV19	TRBJ2-5	ASSRDSFQETQY
TRBV5-1	TRBJ2-3	ASSGPGTGNTQY
TRBV6-1	TRBJ1-1	ASSYSGTMNTEAF
TRBV29-1	TRBJ2-1	SVEDGGGGSYNEQS
TRBV27	TRBJ2-5	ASSFLTSGTNQTQY
TRBV6-5	TRBJ1-5	ASSYFSGQPQH
TRBV7-2	TRBJ1-2	ASSLAGGNYGYT
TRBV18	TRBJ1-1	ASSPPGRNTEAF